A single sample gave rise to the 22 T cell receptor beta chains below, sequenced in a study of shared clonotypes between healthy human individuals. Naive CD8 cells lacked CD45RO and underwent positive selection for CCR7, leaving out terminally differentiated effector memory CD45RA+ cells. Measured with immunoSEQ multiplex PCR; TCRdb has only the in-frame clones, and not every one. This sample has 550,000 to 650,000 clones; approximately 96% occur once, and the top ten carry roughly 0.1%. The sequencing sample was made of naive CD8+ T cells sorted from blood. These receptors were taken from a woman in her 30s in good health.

For the CDR3, the DNA is TGTGCCAGCAGTGAATACGACTACAATGAGCAGTTCTTC. Protein sequence: CASSEYDYNEQFF. V and J are TRBV25-1 and TRBJ2-1, with unresolved D. The CDR3 extends over 13 amino acids. Germline V gene sequence: CDR1 MGHDK, CDR2 SYGVNS. Trimming took off 0 bases at V and 3 bases at J, with 3 bases between the two ends.

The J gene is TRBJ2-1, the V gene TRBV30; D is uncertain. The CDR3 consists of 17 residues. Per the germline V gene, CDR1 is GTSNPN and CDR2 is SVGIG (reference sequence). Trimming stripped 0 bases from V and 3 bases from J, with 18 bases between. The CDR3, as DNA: TGTGCCTGGAGTGTAAGGTTGGGCGGACCCAGCTACAATGAGCAGTTCTTC. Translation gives CAWSVRLGGPSYNEQFF.

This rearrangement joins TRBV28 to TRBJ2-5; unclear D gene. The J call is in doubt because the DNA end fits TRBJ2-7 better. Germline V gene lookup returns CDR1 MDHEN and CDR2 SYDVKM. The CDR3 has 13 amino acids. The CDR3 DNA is TGTGCCAGCAGTTTTGGGCTCCCTGGCGAGCAGTACTTC. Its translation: CASSFGLPGEQYF.

This chain's CDR3 is CASSFGTSLPDTQYF. In nucleotides, the CDR3 is TGTGCCAGCTCTTTCGGGACTAGCCTCCCAGATACGCAGTATTTT. The chain combines TRBV27 with TRBJ2-3; 9 bases are a match to TRBD2. Germline V lookup: CDR1 MNHEY, CDR2 SMNVEV (reference sequence). CDR3 length: 15 amino acids. J lost 4 bases, V lost 8 bases, and 10 bases had no gene match.

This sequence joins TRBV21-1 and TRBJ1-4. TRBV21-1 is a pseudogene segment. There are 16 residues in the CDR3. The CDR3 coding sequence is TGTGCCAGCAGCAAAAAAGGCATACCAGCTAATGAAAAACTGTTTTTT. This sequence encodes CASSKKGIPANEKLFF.

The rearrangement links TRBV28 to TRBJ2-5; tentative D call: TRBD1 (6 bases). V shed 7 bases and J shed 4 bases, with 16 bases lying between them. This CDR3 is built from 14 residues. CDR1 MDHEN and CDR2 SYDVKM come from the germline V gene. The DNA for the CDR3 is TGTGCCAGCATTACGGACAGTTGGGGAGAGACCCAGTACTTC. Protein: CASITDSWGETQYF.

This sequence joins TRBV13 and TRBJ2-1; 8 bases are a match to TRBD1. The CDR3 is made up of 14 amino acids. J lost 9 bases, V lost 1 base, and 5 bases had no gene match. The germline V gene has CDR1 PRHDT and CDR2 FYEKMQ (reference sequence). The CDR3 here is CASSLVRTGSEQFF. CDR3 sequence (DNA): TGTGCCAGCAGCTTAGTTAGGACAGGGTCTGAGCAGTTCTTC.

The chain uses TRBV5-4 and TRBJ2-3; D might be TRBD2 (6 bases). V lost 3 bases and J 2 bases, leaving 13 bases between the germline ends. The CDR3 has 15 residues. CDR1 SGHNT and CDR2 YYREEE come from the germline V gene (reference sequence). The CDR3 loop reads CASSSAGSPTDTQYF. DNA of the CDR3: TGTGCCAGCAGCTCGGCCGGGAGCCCCACAGATACGCAGTATTTT.

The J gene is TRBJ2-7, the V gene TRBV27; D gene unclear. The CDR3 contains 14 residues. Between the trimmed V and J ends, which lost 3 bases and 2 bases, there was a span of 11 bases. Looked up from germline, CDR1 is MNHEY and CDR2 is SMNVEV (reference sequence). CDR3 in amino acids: CASSLLGNTYEQYF. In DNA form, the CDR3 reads TGTGCCAGCAGTTTGTTAGGCAATACCTACGAGCAGTACTTC.

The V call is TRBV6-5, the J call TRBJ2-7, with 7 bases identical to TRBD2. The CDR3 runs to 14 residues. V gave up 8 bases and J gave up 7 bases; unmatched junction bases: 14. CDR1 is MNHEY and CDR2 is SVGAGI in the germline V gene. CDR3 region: CASFQPGLGGEQYF. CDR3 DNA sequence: TGTGCCAGCTTCCAGCCGGGTCTCGGGGGGGAGCAGTACTTC.

CDR3 sequence: CASSRRRGGTYNEQFF. For the CDR3, the DNA is TGTGCCAGCAGCCGACGTAGGGGCGGAACCTACAATGAGCAGTTCTTC. This rearrangement joins TRBV28 to TRBJ2-1; maybe TRBD1 (5 bases). The germline V and J ends were trimmed by 6 bases and 2 bases, with 17 bases remaining between them. This CDR3 region has 16 residues. Looked up from germline, CDR1 is MDHEN and CDR2 is SYDVKM. The whole variable domain, remainder taken from reference TRBV28 and TRBJ2-1, is DVKVTQSSRYLVKRTGEKVFLECVQDMDHENMFWYRQDPGLGLRLIYFSYDVKMKEKGDIPEGYSVSREKKERFSLILESASTNQTSMYLCASSRRRGGTYNEQFFGPGTRLTVL.

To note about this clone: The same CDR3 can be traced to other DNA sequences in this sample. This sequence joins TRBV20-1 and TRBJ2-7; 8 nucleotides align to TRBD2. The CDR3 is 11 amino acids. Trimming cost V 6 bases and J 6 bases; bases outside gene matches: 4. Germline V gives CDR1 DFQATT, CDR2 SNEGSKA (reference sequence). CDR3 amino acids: CSASTSGEQYF. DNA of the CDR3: TGCAGTGCGAGCACTAGCGGCGAGCAGTACTTC.

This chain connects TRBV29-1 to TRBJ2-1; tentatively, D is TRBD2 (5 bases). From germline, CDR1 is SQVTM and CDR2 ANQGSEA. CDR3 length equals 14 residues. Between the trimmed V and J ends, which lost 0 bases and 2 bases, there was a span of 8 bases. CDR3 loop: CSVEERVAYNEQFF. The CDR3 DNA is TGCAGCGTTGAAGAGCGGGTGGCCTACAATGAGCAGTTCTTC.

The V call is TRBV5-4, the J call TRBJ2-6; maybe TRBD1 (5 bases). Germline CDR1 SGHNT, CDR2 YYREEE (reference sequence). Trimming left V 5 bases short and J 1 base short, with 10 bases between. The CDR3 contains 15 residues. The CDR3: CASSFRGSGANVLTF. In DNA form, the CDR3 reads TGTGCCAGCAGTTTTAGGGGTTCTGGGGCCAACGTCCTGACTTTC.

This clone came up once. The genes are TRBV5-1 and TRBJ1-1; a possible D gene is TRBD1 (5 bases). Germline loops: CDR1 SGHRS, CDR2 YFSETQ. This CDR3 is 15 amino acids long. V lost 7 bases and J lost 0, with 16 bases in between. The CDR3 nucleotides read TGCGCCAGCTCTGGGCAGGGAGGATTGAACACTGAAGCTTTCTTT. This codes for CASSGQGGLNTEAFF.

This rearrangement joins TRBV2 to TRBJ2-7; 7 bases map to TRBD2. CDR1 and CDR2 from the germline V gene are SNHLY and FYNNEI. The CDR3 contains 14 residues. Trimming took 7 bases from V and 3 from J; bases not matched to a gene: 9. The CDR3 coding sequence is TGTGCCAGCAAGGTGGAGGCTAGCGGCTACGAGCAGTACTTC. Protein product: CASKVEASGYEQYF.

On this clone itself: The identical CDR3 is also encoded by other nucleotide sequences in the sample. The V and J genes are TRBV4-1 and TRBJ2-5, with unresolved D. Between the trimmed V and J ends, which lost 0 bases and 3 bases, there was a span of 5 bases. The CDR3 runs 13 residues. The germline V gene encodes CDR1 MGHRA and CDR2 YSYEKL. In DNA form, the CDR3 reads TGCGCCAGCAGCCAAGACGCGGAAGAGACCCAGTACTTC. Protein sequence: CASSQDAEETQYF.

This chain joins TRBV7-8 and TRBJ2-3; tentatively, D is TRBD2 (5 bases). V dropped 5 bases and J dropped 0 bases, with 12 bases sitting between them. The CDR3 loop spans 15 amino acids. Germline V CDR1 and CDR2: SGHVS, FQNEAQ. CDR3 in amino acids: CASSQRLLSTDTQYF. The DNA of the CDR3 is TGTGCCAGCAGCCAAAGACTACTGAGCACAGATACGCAGTATTTT. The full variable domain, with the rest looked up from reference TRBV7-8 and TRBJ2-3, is GAGVSQSPRYKVAKRGQDVALRCDPISGHVSLFWYQQALGQGPEFLTYFQNEAQLDKSGLPSDRFFAERPEGSVSTLKIQRTQQEDSAVYLCASSQRLLSTDTQYFGPGTRLTVL.

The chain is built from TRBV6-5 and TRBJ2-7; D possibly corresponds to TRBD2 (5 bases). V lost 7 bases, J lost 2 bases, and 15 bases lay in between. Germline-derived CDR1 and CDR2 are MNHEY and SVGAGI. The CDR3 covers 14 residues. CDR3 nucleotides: TGTGCCAGCAACTCGCGGACTTCCCCCTACGAGCAGTACTTC. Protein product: CASNSRTSPYEQYF.

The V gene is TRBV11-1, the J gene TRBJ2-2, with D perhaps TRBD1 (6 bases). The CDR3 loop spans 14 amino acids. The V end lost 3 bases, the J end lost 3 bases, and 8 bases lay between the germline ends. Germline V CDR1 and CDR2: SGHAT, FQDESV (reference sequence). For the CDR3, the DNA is TGTGCCAGCAGCTTGGCAGGGGACACCGGGGAGCTGTTTTTT. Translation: CASSLAGDTGELFF.

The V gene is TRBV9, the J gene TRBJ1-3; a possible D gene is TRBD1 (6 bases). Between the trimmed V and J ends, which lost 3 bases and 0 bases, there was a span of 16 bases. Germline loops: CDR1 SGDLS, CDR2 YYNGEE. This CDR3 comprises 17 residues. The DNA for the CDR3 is TGTGCCAGCAGCGACCGGACAGCACCTATCTCTGGAAACACCATATATTTT. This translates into CASSDRTAPISGNTIYF.

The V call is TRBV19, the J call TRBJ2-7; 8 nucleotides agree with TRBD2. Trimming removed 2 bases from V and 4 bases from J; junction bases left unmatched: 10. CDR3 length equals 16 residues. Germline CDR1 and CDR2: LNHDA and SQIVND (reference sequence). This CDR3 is CASSISEGAGVYEQYF. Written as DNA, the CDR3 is TGTGCCAGTAGTATAAGTGAGGGAGCGGGAGTTTACGAGCAGTACTTC.